Below are 21 T cell receptor beta chains sequenced from a single sample in a study of T cell responses to AZD1222 COVID-19 vaccine. The repertoire was sequenced with immunoSEQ multiplex PCR; TCRdb's copy has only in-frame clones and lacks some. Among tens of thousands of clones listed, about 87% were seen once. Source: peripheral blood, taken on day 0 of AZD1222 vaccination. These receptors all stem from an adult in good health.

The chain carries TRBV27 and TRBJ1-1; D is perhaps TRBD1 (5 bases). The CDR3 is 11 amino acids. The ends were cut back, 10 bases at V and 3 bases at J, with 9 bases in the middle. Germline V gene lookup returns CDR1 MNHEY and CDR2 SMNVEV (reference sequence). The chain's CDR3 is CATRGDTEAFF. CDR3 nucleotide sequence: TGTGCCACCCGGGGGGACACTGAAGCTTTCTTT.

This chain connects TRBV6-1 to TRBJ1-1, with D hard to call. V was cut by 1 base and J by 6 bases, with 12 bases left in between. Looked up from germline, CDR1 is MNHNS and CDR2 is SASEGT. This CDR3 spans 14 amino acids. The CDR3 protein is CASSEDLGSSEAFF. CDR3 sequence (DNA): TGTGCCAGCAGTGAAGACTTAGGGTCCTCTGAAGCTTTCTTT.

The genes are TRBV12-3 or TRBV12-4 and TRBJ1-1; the D is unclear. The V and J ends lost 6 bases and 11 bases respectively, with 16 bases between them. CDR3 size: 12 residues. This CDR3 reads CASRRGRGGAFF. The CDR3, as DNA: TGTGCCAGCAGGAGAGGGAGAGGAGGTGCTTTCTTT.

The chain couples TRBV9 to TRBJ1-2; TRBD1 matches at 8 bases. The CDR3 totals 14 residues. From germline, CDR1 is SGDLS and CDR2 YYNGEE. J lost 5 bases, V lost 2 bases, and 5 bases had no gene match. The CDR3 nucleotides read TGTGCCAGCAGCGTCGACAGGGGTTGGTATGGCTACACCTTC. It specifies CASSVDRGWYGYTF.

This chain links TRBV30 with TRBJ1-1; D remains unclear. The CDR3 runs to 13 residues. The V gene lost 0 bases and the J gene lost 5 bases, with 10 bases spanning the gap. The germline gives CDR1 GTSNPN, CDR2 SVGIG (reference sequence). The CDR3 sequence: CAWSVLGITEAFF. For the CDR3, the DNA is TGTGCCTGGAGTGTACTAGGTATAACTGAAGCTTTCTTT.

J is TRBJ2-7 and V is TRBV7-9; 8 bases align to TRBD1. The J segment lost 2 bases and the V segment lost 5 bases, leaving 2 bases of the junction unmatched. In germline, CDR1 is SEHNR, CDR2 FQNEAQ (reference sequence). The CDR3 is made up of 13 amino acids. The CDR3, as DNA: TGTGCCAGCAGCCCGGACAGGGCCTACGAGCAGTACTTC. Translating gives CASSPDRAYEQYF.

The chain combines TRBV12-3 or TRBV12-4 with TRBJ1-5; D is uncertain. The CDR3 loop spans 12 amino acids. V was pared by 3 bases and J by 9 bases, with 9 bases between. This CDR3 reads CASSFNGPPQHF. The CDR3 DNA reads as TGTGCCAGCAGTTTCAACGGTCCGCCCCAGCATTTT.

V is TRBV5-1 and J is TRBJ1-1; the match to TRBD1 covers 9 bases. The CDR3 is made up of 16 amino acids. V shed 4 bases, J shed 4 bases, and the junction held 11 bases outside the gene matches. CDR1 is SGHRS, CDR2 YFSETQ, per germline. CDR3 nucleotide sequence: TGCGCCAGCAGCCCTCGGGACAGGGTGAGTGGCACTGAAGCTTTCTTT. Translated, it gives CASSPRDRVSGTEAFF. Variable domain in full (rest from reference TRBV5-1 and TRBJ1-1): KAGVTQTPRYLIKTRGQQVTLSCSPISGHRSVSWYQQTPGQGLQFLFEYFSETQRNKGNFPGRFSGRQFSNSRSEMNVSTLELGDSALYLCASSPRDRVSGTEAFFGQGTRLTVV.

CDR3 sequence: CATSRDRGHNQPQHF. The CDR3 DNA reads TGTGCCACCAGCAGAGACAGGGGGCACAATCAGCCCCAGCATTTT. The chain couples TRBV15 to TRBJ1-5; 8 nucleotides line up with TRBD1. Germline CDR1 reads LNHNV; CDR2 reads YYDKDF (reference sequence). This CDR3 is 15 amino acids long. V was pared by 0 bases and J by 3 bases, with 1 base of the junction left unmatched.

The chain employs TRBV29-1 and TRBJ1-1; D unclear. Germline-derived CDR1 and CDR2 are SQVTM and ANQGSEA. The CDR3 runs to 13 residues. Trimming took off 2 bases at V and 1 base at J, with 8 bases between the two ends. The CDR3: CSVESGWNTEAFF. The CDR3 nucleotides are TGCAGCGTTGAATCGGGGTGGAACACTGAAGCTTTCTTT.

The chain employs TRBV18 and TRBJ1-4, with D perhaps TRBD1 (6 bases). Trimming took off 4 bases at V and 5 bases at J, with 17 bases between the two ends. The CDR3 is 16 residues long. Germline CDR1 KGHSH, CDR2 LQKENI. Here the CDR3 DNA reads TGTGCCAGCTCACTTTCCGTTACAGGGTCCAATGAAAAACTGTTTTTT. This sequence encodes CASSLSVTGSNEKLFF.

The CDR3: CASSIQGANTEAFF. DNA for the CDR3: TGTGCCAGTAGTATCCAAGGGGCGAACACTGAAGCTTTCTTT. This rearrangement joins TRBV19 to TRBJ1-1; perhaps TRBD1 as D (5 bases). V was trimmed by 3 bases and J by 1 base, leaving 9 bases between them. Germline lookup yields CDR1 LNHDA and CDR2 SQIVND (reference sequence). The CDR3 has 14 amino acids. The variable domain in full, completed from reference TRBV19 and TRBJ1-1, reads DGGITQSPKYLFRKEGQNVTLSCEQNLNHDAMYWYRQDPGQGLRLIYYSQIVNDFQKGDIAEGYSVSREKKESFPLTVTSAQKNPTAFYLCASSIQGANTEAFFGQGTRLTVV.

The chain is built from TRBV7-6 and TRBJ2-2; D call uncertain. The V and J ends lost 5 bases and 1 base respectively, with 8 bases between them. Germline CDR1 SGHVS, CDR2 FNYEAQ. This CDR3 spans 14 amino acids. The CDR3 reads CASSDRRNTGELFF. In DNA form, the CDR3 reads TGTGCCAGCAGCGATAGACGGAACACCGGGGAGCTGTTTTTT.

This chain links TRBV27 with TRBJ2-7; a possible D gene is TRBD2 (5 bases). The V gene's germline CDR1 is MNHEY and CDR2 SMNVEV (reference sequence). This CDR3 is built from 12 residues. V was trimmed by 3 bases and J by 7 bases, leaving 10 bases between them. The DNA of the CDR3 is TGTGCCAGCAGTTTTCCGTCGGGGGAGCAGTACTTC. Translation: CASSFPSGEQYF.

V is TRBV4-2 and J is TRBJ1-2; 9 bases agree with TRBD1. The CDR3 consists of 15 residues. Germline V CDR1 and CDR2: LGHNA, YNFKEQ. Germline trimming cut 0 bases from V and 8 bases from J; bases unmatched to any gene: 7. The CDR3 reads CASSQDGQGLAGYTF. The CDR3 DNA follows: TGTGCCAGCAGCCAAGACGGACAGGGGTTGGCCGGCTACACCTTC.

V usage is TRBV7-8 and J usage is TRBJ1-2; D gene unclear. CDR3 length equals 16 residues. V shed 4 bases and J shed 4 bases, with 19 bases lying between them. The germline V gene has CDR1 SGHVS and CDR2 FQNEAQ. CDR3 in DNA: TGTGCCAGCAGCTCCGGACGAGCCCCCGGACGCTATGGCTACACCTTC. This encodes CASSSGRAPGRYGYTF.

The V and J genes are TRBV7-2 and TRBJ2-1; 10 bases map to TRBD2. Germline V CDR1 and CDR2: SGHTA, FQGNSA. This CDR3 spans 16 amino acids. Germline trimming cut 5 bases from V and 13 bases from J; bases unmatched to any gene: 17. The CDR3 region has the DNA TGTGCCAGCAGCCGTGAGGGTCTAGCGGGGGCCGAGGTTCAGTTCTTC. Amino acids: CASSREGLAGAEVQFF.

The rearrangement links TRBV5-1 to TRBJ1-6; unclear D gene. CDR3 length: 14 amino acids. With 0 bases removed from V and 6 bases from J, the gap between germline ends came to 7 bases. Germline V gene data show CDR1 as SGHRS and CDR2 as YFSETQ. The CDR3 DNA reads as TGCGCCAGCAGCTTGGATGTAGGTAATTCACCCCTCCACTTT. Its protein product is CASSLDVGNSPLHF. Complete variable domain (other parts from reference TRBV5-1 and TRBJ1-6): KAGVTQTPRYLIKTRGQQVTLSCSPISGHRSVSWYQQTPGQGLQFLFEYFSETQRNKGNFPGRFSGRQFSNSRSEMNVSTLELGDSALYLCASSLDVGNSPLHFGNGTRLTVT.

This clone was counted once. The chain links TRBV20-1 to TRBJ2-2; 10 nucleotides agree with TRBD1. The CDR3 is 14 amino acids. From germline, CDR1 is DFQATT and CDR2 SNEGSKA (reference sequence). The V segment lost 3 bases and the J segment 10 bases; nucleotides outside the gene matches: 8. The CDR3 here is CSASGTGDFEELFF. In DNA, the CDR3 is TGCAGTGCTAGTGGGACAGGGGATTTTGAGGAGCTGTTTTTT.

The chain combines TRBV18 with TRBJ2-5, with TRBD2 matching over 7 bases. Germline V gene sequence: CDR1 KGHSH, CDR2 LQKENI. V shed 6 bases, J shed 5 bases, and the junction held 15 bases outside the gene matches. CDR3 size: 16 residues. The CDR3 spells CASSRSTGGSIETQYF. Written as DNA, the CDR3 is TGTGCCAGCTCTCGGTCCACGGGGGGTTCGATTGAGACCCAGTACTTC. Full variable domain (outside the CDR3, taken from reference TRBV18 and TRBJ2-5): NAGVMQNPRHLVRRRGQEARLRCSPMKGHSHVYWYRQLPEEGLKFMVYLQKENIIDESGMPKERFSAEFPKEGPSILRIQQVVRGDSAAYFCASSRSTGGSIETQYFGPGTRLLVL.

V usage is TRBV6-5 and J usage is TRBJ1-4, with D hard to call. This CDR3 contains 14 residues. CDR1 is MNHEY, CDR2 SVGAGI, per germline. V lost 6 bases to trimming and J lost 7 bases, with 15 bases between them. CDR3 DNA: TGTGCCAGCAGCCTTGCCCCTGGTAGTGAAAAACTGTTTTTT. Translating it yields CASSLAPGSEKLFF.